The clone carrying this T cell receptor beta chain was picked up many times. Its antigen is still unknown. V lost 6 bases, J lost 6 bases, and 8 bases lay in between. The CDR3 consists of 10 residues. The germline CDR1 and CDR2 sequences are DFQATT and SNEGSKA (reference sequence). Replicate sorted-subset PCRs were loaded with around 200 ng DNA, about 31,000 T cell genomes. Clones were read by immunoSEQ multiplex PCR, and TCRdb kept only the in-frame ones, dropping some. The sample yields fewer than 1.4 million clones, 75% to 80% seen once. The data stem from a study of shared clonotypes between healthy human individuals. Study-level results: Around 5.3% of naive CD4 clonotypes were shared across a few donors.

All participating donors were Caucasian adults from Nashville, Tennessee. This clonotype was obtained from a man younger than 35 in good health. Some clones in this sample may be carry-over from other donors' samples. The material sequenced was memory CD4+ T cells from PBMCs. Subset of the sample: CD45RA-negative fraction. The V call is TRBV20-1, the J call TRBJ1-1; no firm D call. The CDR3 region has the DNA TGCAGTGCCGTCAAGTCTGAAGCTTTCTTT. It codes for CSAVKSEAFF.